The sequence of this TCR beta chain was determined in a study of naive and memory T cell subsets. An equimolar mix of two oligonucleotides served as the beta constant-region primer for TRBC1 and TRBC2. Nested alpha and beta constant-region primers with the SP2 primer drove four PCR rounds on ligated cDNA. TCRdb analysed the UMI-ligation and nested PCR reads with MiXCR anew, one entry per CDR3 protein. This table holds fewer than 4,500 distinct CDR3 sequences, around 5.5% found once. V dropped 3 bases and J dropped 4 bases, with 16 bases sitting between them. The CDR3 covers 15 residues. Germline assignment: CDR1 LNHDA and CDR2 SQIVND (reference sequence).

The TCR comes from a human donor in good health. The source material was effector memory CD8+ T cells from blood. The subset: effector memory, CD45RA- CD27-. The rearrangement joins TRBV19 to TRBJ2-7; possibly TRBD1 for D (6 bases). This CDR3 is CASSISGTSWYEQYF. DNA of the CDR3: TGTGCCAGTAGTATTTCCGGGACATCCTGGTACGAGCAGTACTTC.